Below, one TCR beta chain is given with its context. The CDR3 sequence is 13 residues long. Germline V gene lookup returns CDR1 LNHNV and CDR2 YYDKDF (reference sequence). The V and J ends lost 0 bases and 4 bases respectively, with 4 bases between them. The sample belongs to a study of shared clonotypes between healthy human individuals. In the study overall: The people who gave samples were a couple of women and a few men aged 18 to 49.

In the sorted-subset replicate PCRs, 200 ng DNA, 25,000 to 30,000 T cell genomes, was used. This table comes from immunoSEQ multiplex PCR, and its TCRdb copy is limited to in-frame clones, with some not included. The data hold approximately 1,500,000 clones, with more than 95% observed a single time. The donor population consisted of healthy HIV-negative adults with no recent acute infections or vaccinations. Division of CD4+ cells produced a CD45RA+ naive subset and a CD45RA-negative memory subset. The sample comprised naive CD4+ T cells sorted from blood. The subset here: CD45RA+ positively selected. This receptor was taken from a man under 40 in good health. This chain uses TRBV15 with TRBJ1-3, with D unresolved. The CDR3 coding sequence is TGTGCCACCAGCAGAGAGGTGGGAAACACCATATATTTT. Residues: CATSREVGNTIYF.